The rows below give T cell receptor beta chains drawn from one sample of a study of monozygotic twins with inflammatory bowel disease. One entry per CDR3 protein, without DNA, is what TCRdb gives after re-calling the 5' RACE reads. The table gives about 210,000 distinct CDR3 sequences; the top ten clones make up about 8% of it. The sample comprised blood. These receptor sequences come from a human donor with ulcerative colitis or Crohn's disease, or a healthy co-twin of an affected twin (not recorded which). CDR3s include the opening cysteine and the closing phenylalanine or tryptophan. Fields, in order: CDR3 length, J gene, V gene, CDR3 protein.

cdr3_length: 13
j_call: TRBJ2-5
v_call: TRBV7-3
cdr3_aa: CASSLTREETQYF

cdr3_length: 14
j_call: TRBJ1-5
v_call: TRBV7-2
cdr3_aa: CASSLETGNQPQHF

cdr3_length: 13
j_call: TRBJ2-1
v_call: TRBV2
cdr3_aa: CASMGGAFNEQFF

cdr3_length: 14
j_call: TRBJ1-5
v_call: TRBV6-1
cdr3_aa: CASSGQYSNQPQHF

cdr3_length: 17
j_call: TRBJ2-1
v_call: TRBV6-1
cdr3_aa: CASSRRLAGGASDEQFF

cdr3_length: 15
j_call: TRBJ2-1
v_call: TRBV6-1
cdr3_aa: CASSDGLAGNNEQFF

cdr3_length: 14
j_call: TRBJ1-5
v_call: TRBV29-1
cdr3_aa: CSVEDSGRTQPQHF

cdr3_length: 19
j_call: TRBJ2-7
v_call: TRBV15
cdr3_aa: CATSRDNSGARGRNYEQYF

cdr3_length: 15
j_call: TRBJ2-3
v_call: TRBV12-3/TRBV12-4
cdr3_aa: CASSPLAGGTDTQYF

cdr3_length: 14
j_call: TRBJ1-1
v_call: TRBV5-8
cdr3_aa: CASSFSGPNTEAFF

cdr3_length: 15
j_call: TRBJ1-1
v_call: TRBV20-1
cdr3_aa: CSARDVGGGHTEAFF

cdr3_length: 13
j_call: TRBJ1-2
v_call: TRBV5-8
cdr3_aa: CASSLTGGGGYTF

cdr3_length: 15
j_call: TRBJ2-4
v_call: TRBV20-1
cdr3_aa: CSADPSGLAKNIQYF

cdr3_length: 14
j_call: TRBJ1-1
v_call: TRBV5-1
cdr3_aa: CASSLEAANTEAFF

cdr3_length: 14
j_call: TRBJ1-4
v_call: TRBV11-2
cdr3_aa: CASSLGGTGEKLFF

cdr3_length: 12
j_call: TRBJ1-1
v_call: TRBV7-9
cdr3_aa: CASSFLNTEAFF

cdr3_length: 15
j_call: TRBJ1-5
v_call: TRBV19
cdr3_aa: CASSIRGVGIIPQHF

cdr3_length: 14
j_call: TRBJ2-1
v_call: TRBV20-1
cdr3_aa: CSGPPRKSYNEQFF

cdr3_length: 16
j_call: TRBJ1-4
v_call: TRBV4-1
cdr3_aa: CASSQDAGGGNEKLFF

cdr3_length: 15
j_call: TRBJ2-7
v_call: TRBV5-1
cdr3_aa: CASSFLAGGPYEQYF

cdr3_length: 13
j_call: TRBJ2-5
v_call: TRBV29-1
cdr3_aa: CSVQGGQGETQYF

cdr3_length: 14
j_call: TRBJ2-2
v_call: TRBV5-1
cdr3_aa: CASSLSANTGELFF

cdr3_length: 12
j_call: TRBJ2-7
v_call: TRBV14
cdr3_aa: CASSSPDGEQYF

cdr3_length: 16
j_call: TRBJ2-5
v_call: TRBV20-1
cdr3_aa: CSASGLAGETKETQYF

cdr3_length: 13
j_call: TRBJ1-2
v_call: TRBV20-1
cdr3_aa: CSARDRSPWGYTF

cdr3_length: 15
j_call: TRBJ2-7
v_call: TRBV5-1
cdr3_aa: CASRTSGTGPYEQYF

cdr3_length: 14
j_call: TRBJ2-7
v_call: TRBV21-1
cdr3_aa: CASSPRDRPYEQYF

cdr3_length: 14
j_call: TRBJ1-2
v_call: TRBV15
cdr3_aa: CATSSNQDHYGYTF